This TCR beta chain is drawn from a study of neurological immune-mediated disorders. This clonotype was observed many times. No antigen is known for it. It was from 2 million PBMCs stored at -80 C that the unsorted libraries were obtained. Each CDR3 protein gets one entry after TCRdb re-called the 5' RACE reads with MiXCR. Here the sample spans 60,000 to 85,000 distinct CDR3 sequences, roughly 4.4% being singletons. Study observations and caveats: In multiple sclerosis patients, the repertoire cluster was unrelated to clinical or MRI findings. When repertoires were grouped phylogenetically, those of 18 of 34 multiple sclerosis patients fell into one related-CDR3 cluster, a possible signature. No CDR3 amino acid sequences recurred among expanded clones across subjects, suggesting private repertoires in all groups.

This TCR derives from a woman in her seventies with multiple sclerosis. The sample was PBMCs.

The CDR3 protein is CSVGVKNWNEQFF. The CDR3 nucleotides read TGCAGCGTTGGGGTCAAAAATTGGAATGAGCAGTTCTTC. The rearrangement joins TRBV29-1 to TRBJ2-1; D is ambiguous. V gave up 4 bases and J gave up 7 bases, with 14 bases separating them. The CDR3 contains 13 residues. Germline assignment: CDR1 SQVTM and CDR2 ANQGSEA.